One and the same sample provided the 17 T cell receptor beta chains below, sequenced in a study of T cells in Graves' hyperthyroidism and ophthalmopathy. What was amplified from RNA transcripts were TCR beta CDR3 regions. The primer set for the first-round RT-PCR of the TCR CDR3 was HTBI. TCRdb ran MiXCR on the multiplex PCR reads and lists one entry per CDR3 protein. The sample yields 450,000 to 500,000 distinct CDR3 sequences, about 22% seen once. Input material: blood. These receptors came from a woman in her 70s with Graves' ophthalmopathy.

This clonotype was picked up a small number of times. The CDR3 reads CASSIGTSSGNTQYF. The CDR3 coding sequence is TGTGCCAGCAGTATCGGGACTAGCTCTGGAAATACGCAGTATTTT. J is TRBJ2-3 and V is TRBV6-1; 9 nucleotides match TRBD2. The CDR3 runs 15 residues. After removal of 5 bases from V and 7 bases from J, the junction contained 10 bases not matched to a gene. From germline, CDR1 is MNHNS and CDR2 SASEGT.

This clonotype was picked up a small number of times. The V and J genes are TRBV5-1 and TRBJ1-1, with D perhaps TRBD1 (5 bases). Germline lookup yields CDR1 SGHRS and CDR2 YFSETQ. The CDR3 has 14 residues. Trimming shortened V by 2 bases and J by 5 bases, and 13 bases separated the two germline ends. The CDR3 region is CASSFAGGGTEAFF. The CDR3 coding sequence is TGCGCCAGCAGCTTCGCCGGGGGGGGGACTGAAGCTTTCTTT.

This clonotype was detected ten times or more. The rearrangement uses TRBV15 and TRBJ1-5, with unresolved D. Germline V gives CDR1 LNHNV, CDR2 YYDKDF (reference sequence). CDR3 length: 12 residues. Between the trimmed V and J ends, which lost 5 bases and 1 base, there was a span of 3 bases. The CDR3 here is CATSGSNQPQHF. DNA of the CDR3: TGTGCCACCAGCGGAAGCAATCAGCCCCAGCATTTT.

The CDR3 bases are TGCAGTGCTTCGGGGGCCCCACCTCAAGAGACCCAGTACTTC. Protein product: CSASGAPPQETQYF. V and J are TRBV20-1 and TRBJ2-5, with D perhaps TRBD1 or TRBD2 (6 bases each). The length of the CDR3 is 14 residues. Germline V CDR1 and CDR2: DFQATT, SNEGSKA (reference sequence). Trimming shortened V by 5 bases and J by 2 bases, and 15 bases separated the two germline ends.

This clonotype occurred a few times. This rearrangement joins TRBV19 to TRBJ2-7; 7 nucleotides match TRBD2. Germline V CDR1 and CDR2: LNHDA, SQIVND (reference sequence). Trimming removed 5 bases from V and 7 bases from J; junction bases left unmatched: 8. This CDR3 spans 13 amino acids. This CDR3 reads CASSYRGDQEQYF. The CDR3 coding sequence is TGTGCCAGTAGTTACCGGGGGGACCAGGAGCAGTACTTC. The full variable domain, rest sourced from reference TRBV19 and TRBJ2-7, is DGGITQSPKYLFRKEGQNVTLSCEQNLNHDAMYWYRQDPGQGLRLIYYSQIVNDFQKGDIAEGYSVSREKKESFPLTVTSAQKNPTAFYLCASSYRGDQEQYFGPGTRLTVT.

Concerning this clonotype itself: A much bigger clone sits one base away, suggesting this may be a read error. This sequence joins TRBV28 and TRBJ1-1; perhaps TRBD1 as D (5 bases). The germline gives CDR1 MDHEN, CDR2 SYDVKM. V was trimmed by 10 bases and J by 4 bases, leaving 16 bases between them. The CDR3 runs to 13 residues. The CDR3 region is CANMQGVGTEAFF. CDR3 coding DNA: TGTGCCAACATGCAGGGAGTGGGCACTGAAGCTTTCTTT.

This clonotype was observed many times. The CDR3 here is CASSLISGKHEQYF. CDR3 sequence (DNA): TGTGCCAGCAGTTTAATTAGCGGGAAGCACGAGCAGTACTTC. The chain joins TRBV12-3 or TRBV12-4 to TRBJ2-7, with 8 nucleotides matching TRBD2. Trimming removed 2 bases from V and 5 bases from J; junction bases left unmatched: 5. There are 14 residues in the CDR3.

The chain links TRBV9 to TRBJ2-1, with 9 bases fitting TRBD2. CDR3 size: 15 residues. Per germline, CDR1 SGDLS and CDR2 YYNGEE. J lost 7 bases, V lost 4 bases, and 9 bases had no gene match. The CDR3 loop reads CASSRRLAGWNEQFF. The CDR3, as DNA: TGTGCCAGCAGCCGGAGGCTAGCGGGGTGGAATGAGCAGTTCTTC.

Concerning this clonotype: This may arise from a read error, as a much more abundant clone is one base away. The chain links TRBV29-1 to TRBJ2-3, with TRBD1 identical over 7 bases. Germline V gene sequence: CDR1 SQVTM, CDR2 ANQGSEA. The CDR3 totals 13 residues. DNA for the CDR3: TGCGGCGTTGAGAAGGGGGCGGCAGATACGCAGTATTTT. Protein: CGVEKGAADTQYF.

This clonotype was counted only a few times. The CDR3 DNA follows: TGTGCCAGTAGTAAAGCGCGTTTTAACACTGAAGCTTTCTTT. Protein: CASSKARFNTEAFF. The V and J genes are TRBV19 and TRBJ1-1; D ambiguous. Germline CDR1 is LNHDA and CDR2 is SQIVND (reference sequence). V was clipped by 4 bases and J by 2 bases, with 11 bases between them. This CDR3 comprises 14 residues.

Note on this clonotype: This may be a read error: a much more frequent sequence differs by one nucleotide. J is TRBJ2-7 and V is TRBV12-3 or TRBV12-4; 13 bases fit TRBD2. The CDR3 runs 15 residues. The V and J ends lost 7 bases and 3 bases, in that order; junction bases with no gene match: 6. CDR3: CASNVGLAGVYEQYF. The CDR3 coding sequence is TGTGCCAGCAATGTCGGACTAGCGGGAGTCTACGAGCAGTACTTC.

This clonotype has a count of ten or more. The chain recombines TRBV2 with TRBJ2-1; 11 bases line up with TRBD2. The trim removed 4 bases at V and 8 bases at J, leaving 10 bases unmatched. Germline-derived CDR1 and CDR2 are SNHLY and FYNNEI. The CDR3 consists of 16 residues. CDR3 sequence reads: CASSVGSGRALDEQFF. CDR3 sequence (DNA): TGTGCCAGCAGTGTCGGTAGCGGGAGGGCCTTGGATGAGCAGTTCTTC.

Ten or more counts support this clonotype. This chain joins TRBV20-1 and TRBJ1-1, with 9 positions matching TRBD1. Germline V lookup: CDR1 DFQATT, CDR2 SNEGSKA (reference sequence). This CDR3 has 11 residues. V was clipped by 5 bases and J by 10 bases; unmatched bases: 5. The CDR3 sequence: CSARDRVTAFF. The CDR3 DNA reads TGCAGTGCTCGGGACAGGGTAACAGCTTTCTTT.

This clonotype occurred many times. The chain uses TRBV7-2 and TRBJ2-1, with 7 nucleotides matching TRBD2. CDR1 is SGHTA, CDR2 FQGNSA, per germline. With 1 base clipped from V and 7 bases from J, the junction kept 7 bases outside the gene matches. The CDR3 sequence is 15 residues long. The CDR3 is CASSLGGSIGNEQFF. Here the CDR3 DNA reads TGTGCCAGCAGCTTAGGCGGGAGTATAGGTAATGAGCAGTTCTTC.

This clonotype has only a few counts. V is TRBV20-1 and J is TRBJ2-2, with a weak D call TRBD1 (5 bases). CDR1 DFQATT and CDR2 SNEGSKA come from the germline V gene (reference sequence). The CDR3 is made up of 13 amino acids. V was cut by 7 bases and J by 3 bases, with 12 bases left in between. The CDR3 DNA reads TGCAGTGGCCGCAGGGTCGACACCGGGGAGCTGTTTTTT. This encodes CSGRRVDTGELFF.

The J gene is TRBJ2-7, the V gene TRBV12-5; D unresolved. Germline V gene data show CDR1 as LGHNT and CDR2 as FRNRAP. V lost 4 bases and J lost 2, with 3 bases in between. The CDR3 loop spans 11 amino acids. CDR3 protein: CASGYTYEQYF. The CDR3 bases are TGTGCTAGTGGTTATACCTACGAGCAGTACTTC.

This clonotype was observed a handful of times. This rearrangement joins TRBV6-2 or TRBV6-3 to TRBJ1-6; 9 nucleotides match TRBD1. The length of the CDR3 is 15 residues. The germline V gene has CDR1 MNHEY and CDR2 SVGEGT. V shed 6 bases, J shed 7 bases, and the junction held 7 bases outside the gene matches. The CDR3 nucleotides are TGTGCCAGCAGACCCGACAGGGGGTTAAATTCACCCCTCCACTTT. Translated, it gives CASRPDRGLNSPLHF.